This T cell receptor (beta chain) was documented in a study of blood T cell repertoires in COVID-19. Study-wide background: Whether acute or convalescent, the COVID-19 samples came from the United States, Italy and Spain.

About this clone itself: Other DNA sequences in the same sample also yield this CDR3.

The authors' processing: For nucleated cells, counts were estimated from reference gene primer amplification. Here immunoSEQ multiplex PCR was the method, and the copy in TCRdb shows in-frame clones only, minus some. That table gives V, J and clone size, and the DNA gave D and trimming. The data show about 300,000 clones, with 70% to 90% seen just once and roughly 1.3% held by the top ten. V was shortened by 1 base and J by 1 base, with 5 bases between the two germline ends. Germline values: CDR1 SGHTA, CDR2 FQGNSA. The CDR3 length is 13 residues. The gene calls are TRBV7-2 and TRBJ2-7; D unresolved. The TCR comes from a man between 65 and 85 years old with acute or convalescent COVID-19. The sequenced sample consisted of peripheral blood. The CDR3 DNA sequence: TGTGCCAGCAGCTTAGGCAGATCCTACGAGCAGTACTTC. This encodes CASSLGRSYEQYF.